One and the same sample provided the 5 T cell receptor beta chains below, sequenced in a study of T-cell memory formation after mild COVID-19. TCRdb fed the 5' RACE reads into MiXCR, producing one record per CDR3 protein. The top ten hold around a fifth of the sample, which has over 250,000 distinct CDR3 sequences, roughly 15% seen once. The sequencing sample was made of PBMCs or a T cell subset sorted from them (not recorded which). The receptors were sampled from a man younger than 35 who had mild COVID-19 (a few samples of this study predate the infection). Cell type and time point are not known.

This clonotype was detected many times. For the CDR3, the DNA is TGTGCCAGCAGCCCACGAGACAGCTCCTACAATGAGCAGTTCTTC. It is translated as CASSPRDSSYNEQFF. The chain is built from TRBV27 and TRBJ2-1, with a tentative D call TRBD1 (5 bases). The V gene lost 6 bases and the J gene lost 0 bases, with 12 bases spanning the gap. The germline V gene has CDR1 MNHEY and CDR2 SMNVEV (reference sequence). CDR3 length equals 15 residues.

Ten or more counts support this clonotype. V gene TRBV2 combines with J gene TRBJ2-1, with D hard to call. The CDR3 is 12 amino acids. Trimming pared 4 bases from V and 2 bases from J, leaving 3 bases between. Germline V gene lookup returns CDR1 SNHLY and CDR2 FYNNEI. For the CDR3, the DNA is TGTGCCAGCAGTGCCACCTACAATGAGCAGTTCTTC. This gives the protein CASSATYNEQFF.

This chain uses TRBV11-2 with TRBJ2-2; TRBD2 might be the D (6 bases). V was shortened by 8 bases and J by 8 bases, with 12 bases between the two germline ends. The CDR3 has 12 amino acids. CDR1 SGHAT and CDR2 FQNNGV come from the germline V gene. CDR3 region: CASRRGGGELFF. CDR3 DNA: TGTGCCAGCCGGAGGGGTGGTGGGGAGCTGTTTTTT.

This clonotype was recorded many times. V is TRBV11-2 and J is TRBJ2-1; D might be TRBD1 (6 bases). Trimming left V 8 bases short and J 0 bases short, with 14 bases between. Germline CDR1 is SGHAT and CDR2 is FQNNGV. CDR3 size: 15 residues. The CDR3 nucleotides read TGTGCCAGCGGACGACAGGCAAGCTCCTACAATGAGCAGTTCTTC. Translating it yields CASGRQASSYNEQFF. Supplemented by reference TRBV11-2 and TRBJ2-1, the full variable domain reads EAGVAQSPRYKIIEKRQSVAFWCNPISGHATLYWYQQILGQGPKLLIQFQNNGVVDDSQLPKDRFSAERLKGVDSTLKIQPAKLEDSAVYLCASGRQASSYNEQFFGPGTRLTVL.

This clonotype was observed many times. The chain uses TRBV5-1 and TRBJ2-3, with a weak D call TRBD2 (5 bases). CDR3 length: 13 residues. Germline V CDR1 and CDR2: SGHRS, YFSETQ. Trimming left V 4 bases short and J 4 bases short, with 10 bases between. CDR3 amino acids: CASSTEGSDTQYF. In DNA form, the CDR3 reads TGCGCCAGCAGCACTGAGGGATCAGATACGCAGTATTTT.